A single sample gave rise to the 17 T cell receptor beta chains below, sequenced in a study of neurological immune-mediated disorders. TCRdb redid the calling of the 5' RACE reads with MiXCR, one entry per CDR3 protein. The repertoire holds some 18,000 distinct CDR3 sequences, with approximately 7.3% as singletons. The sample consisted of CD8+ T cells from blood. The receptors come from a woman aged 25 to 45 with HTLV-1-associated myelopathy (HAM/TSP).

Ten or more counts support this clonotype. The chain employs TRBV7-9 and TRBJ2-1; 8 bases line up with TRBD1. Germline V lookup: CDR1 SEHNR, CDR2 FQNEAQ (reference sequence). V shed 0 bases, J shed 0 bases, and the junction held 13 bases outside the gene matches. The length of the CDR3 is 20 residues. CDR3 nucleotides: TGTGCCAGCAGCTTAGCATCAGGACAGGGACCTGTGTTCTCCTACAATGAGCAGTTCTTC. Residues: CASSLASGQGPVFSYNEQFF.

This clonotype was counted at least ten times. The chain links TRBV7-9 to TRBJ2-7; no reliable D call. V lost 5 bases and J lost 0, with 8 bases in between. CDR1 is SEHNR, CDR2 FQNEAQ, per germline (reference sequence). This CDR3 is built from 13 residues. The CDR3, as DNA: TGTGCCAGCAGCCCCCGGACCTCCTACGAGCAGTACTTC. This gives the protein CASSPRTSYEQYF.

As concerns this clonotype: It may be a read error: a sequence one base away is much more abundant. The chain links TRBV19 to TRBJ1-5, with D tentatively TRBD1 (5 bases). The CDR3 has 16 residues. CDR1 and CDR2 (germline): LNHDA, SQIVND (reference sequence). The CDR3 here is CASSPLGVLGNQPEHF. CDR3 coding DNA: TGTGCCAGTAGTCCCTTAGGGGTGCTTGGCAATCAGCCCGAGCATTTT.

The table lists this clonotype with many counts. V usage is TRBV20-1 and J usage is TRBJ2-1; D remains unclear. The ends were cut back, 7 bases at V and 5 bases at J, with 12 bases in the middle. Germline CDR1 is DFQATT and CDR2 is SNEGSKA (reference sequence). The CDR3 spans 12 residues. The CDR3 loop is CSVGPAHNEQFF. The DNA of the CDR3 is TGCAGTGTCGGGCCAGCGCACAATGAGCAGTTCTTC.

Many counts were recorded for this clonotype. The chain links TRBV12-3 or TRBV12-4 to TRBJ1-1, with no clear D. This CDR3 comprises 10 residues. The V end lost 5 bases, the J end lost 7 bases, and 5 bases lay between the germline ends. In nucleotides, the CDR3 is TGTGCCAGCAGTCCGCATGAAGCTTTCTTT. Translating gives CASSPHEAFF.

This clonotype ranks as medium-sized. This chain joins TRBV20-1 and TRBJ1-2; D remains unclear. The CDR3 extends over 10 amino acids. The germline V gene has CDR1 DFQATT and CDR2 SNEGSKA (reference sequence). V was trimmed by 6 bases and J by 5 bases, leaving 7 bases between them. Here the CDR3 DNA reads TGCAGTGCCTTCTCATATGGCTACACCTTC. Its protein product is CSAFSYGYTF.

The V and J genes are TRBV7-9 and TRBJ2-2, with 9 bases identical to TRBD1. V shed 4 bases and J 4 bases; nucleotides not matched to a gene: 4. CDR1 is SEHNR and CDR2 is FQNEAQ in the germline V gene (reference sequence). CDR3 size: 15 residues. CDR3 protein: CASSSRDRVTGELFF. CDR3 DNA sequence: TGTGCCAGCAGCTCAAGGGACAGGGTCACCGGGGAGCTGTTTTTT.

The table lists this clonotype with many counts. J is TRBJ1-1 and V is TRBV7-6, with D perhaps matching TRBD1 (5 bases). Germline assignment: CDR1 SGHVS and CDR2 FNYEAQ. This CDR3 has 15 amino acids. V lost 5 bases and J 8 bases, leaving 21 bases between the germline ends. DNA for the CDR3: TGTGCCAGCAGCACACCTCGCCCGGAGGGGACCGAAGCTTTCTTT. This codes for CASSTPRPEGTEAFF.

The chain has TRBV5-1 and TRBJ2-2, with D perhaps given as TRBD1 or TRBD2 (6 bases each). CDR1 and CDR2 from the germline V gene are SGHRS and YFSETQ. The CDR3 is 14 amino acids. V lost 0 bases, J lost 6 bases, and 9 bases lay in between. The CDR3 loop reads CASSLEGGSGELFF. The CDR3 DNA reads TGCGCCAGCAGCTTGGAGGGGGGCTCCGGGGAGCTGTTTTTT.

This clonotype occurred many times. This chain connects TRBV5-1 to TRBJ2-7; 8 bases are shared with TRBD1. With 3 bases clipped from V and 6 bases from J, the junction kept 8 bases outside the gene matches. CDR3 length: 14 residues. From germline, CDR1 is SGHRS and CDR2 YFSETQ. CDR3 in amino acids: CASSWGTGLREQYF. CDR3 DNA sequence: TGCGCCAGCAGCTGGGGGACAGGCCTTCGCGAGCAGTACTTC.

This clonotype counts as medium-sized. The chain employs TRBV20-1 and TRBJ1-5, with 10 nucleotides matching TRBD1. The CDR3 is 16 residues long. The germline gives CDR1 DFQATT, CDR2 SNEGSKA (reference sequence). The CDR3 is CRNFRDRGGGNQPQHF. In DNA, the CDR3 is TGCAGGAATTTCCGGGACAGGGGAGGAGGCAATCAGCCCCAGCATTTT.

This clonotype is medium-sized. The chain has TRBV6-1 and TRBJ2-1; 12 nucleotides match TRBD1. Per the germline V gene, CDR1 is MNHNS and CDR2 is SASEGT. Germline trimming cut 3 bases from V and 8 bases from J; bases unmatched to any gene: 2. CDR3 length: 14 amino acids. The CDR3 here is CASSEGQGADEQFF. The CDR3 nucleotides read TGTGCCAGCAGTGAGGGACAGGGGGCCGATGAGCAGTTCTTC.

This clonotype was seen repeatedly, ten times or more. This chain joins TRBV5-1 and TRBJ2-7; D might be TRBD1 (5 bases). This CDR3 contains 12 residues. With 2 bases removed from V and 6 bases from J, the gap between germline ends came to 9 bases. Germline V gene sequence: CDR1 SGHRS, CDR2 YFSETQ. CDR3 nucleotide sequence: TGCGCCAGCAGCTTCAGGGATTCCGAGCAGTACTTC. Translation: CASSFRDSEQYF.

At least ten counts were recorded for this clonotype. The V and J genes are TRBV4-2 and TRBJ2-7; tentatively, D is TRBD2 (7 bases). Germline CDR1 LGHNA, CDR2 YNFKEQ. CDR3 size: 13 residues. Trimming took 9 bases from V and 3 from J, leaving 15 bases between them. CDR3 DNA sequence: TGTGCCAGTTCCGAGGGGGGGGACTACGAGCAGTACTTC. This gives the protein CASSEGGDYEQYF.

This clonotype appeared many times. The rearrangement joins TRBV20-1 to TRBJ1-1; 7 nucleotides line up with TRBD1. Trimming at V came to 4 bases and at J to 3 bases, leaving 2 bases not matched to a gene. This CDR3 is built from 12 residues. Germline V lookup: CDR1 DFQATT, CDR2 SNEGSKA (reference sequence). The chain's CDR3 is CSAKQGDTEAFF. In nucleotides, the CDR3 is TGCAGTGCTAAGCAGGGGGACACTGAAGCTTTCTTT.

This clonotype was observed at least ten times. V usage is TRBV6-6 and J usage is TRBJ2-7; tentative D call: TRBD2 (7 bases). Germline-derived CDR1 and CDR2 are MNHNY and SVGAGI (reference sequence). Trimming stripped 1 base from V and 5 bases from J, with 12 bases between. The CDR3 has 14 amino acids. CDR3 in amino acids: CASSYLRGANEQYF. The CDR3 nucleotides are TGTGCCAGCAGTTACTTACGGGGGGCCAACGAGCAGTACTTC.

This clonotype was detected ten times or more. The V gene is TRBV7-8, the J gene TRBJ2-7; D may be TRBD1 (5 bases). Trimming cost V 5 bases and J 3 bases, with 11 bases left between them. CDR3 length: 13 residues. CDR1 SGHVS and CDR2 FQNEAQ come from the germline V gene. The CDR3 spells CASSPGAFYEQYF. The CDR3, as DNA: TGTGCCAGCAGCCCTGGGGCTTTCTACGAGCAGTACTTC.